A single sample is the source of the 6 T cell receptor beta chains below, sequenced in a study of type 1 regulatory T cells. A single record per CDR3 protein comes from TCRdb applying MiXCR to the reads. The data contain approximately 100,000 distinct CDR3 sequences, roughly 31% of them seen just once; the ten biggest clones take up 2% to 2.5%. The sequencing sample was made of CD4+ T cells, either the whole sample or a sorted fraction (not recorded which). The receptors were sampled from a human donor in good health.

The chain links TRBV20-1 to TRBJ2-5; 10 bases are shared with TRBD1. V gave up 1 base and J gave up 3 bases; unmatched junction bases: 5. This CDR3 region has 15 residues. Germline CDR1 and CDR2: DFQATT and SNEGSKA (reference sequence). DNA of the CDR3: TGCAGTGCTAGAGGAGGGGACAGGGGTAAAGAGACCCAGTACTTC. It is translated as CSARGGDRGKETQYF.

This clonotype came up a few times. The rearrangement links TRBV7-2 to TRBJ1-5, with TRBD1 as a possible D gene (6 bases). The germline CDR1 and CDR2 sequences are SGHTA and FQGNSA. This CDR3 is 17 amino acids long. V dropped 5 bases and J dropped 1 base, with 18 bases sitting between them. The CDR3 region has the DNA TGTGCCAGCAGCCCAACCCCCGACAGGTCCAGCAATCAGCCCCAGCATTTT. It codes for CASSPTPDRSSNQPQHF.

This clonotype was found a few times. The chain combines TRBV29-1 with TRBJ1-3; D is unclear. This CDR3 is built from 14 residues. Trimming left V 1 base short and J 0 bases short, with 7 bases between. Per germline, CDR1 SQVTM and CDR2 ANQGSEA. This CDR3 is CSVEVGSSGNTIYF. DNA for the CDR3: TGCAGCGTTGAAGTGGGGAGCTCTGGAAACACCATATATTTT.

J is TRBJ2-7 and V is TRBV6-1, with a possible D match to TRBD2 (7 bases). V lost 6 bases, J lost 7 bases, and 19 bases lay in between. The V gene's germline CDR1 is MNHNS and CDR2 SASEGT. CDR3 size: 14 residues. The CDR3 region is CASSSHSGGGEQYF. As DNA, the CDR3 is TGTGCCAGCAGCTCTCATTCGGGGGGCGGAGAGCAGTACTTC.

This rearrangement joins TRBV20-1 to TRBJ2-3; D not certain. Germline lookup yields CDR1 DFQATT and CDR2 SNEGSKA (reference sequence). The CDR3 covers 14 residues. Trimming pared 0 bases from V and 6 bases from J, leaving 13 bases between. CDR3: CSARDLISPDTQYF. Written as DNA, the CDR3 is TGCAGTGCTAGAGATCTAATTTCGCCGGATACGCAGTATTTT.

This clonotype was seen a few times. CDR3 residues: CASSLFPSGPSQGPYEQYF. The CDR3 DNA follows: TGTGCCAGCAGTTTATTCCCTAGCGGGCCCTCTCAAGGGCCGTACGAGCAGTACTTC. V usage is TRBV27 and J usage is TRBJ2-7; 8 nucleotides agree with TRBD2. The J segment lost 4 bases and the V segment lost 1 base, leaving 18 bases of the junction unmatched. From germline, CDR1 is MNHEY and CDR2 SMNVEV (reference sequence). The CDR3 runs 19 residues.